This T cell receptor (beta chain) was captured in a study of multiple sclerosis patients with progressive multifocal leukoencephalopathy. The count of this clone is one. Germline assignment: CDR1 GTSNPN and CDR2 SVGIG (reference sequence). V lost 2 bases to trimming and J lost 3 bases, with 13 bases between them. The CDR3 extends over 15 amino acids. Time point of the sample: time of PML onset. At PML onset, T3 blood samples were taken. Sequencing used immunoSEQ multiplex PCR; TCRdb keeps in-frame clones, though not all of them. The sample consists of tens of thousands of clones, approximately 85% of them appearing once.

This receptor was taken from a woman aged 25-40 years with progressive multifocal leukoencephalopathy. Material: PBMCs, obtained from a patient treated with natalizumab. The J gene is TRBJ2-2, the V gene TRBV30, with a weak D call TRBD1 (6 bases). The CDR3 protein is CAWSRLDRDTGELFF. The CDR3 bases are TGTGCCTGGAGTAGATTGGACAGAGACACCGGGGAGCTGTTTTTT.